The 32 T cell receptor beta chains listed next were all sequenced from one sample in a study of cytomegalovirus exposure and HLA in healthy donors. PCR primers comprised 60 Vbeta and 13 Jbeta primers. Method: immunoSEQ multiplex PCR; TCRdb's copy keeps in-frame clones and lacks some. The table records over 150,000 clones, approximately 69% of them present only once. Sequenced input: PBMCs. The receptors were gathered from a man aged 25 to 40 in good health and CMV-seronegative.

The rearrangement uses TRBV6-5 and TRBJ1-6; no definite D call. The CDR3 is 13 amino acids. V was shortened by 2 bases and J by 19 bases, with 18 bases between the two germline ends. Germline lookup yields CDR1 MNHEY and CDR2 SVGAGI. DNA of the CDR3: TGTGCCAGCAGTTACCGACCCCGGGATCCGACTCACTTT. Its translation: CASSYRPRDPTHF.

The genes are TRBV7-8 and TRBJ2-5; 10 nucleotides match TRBD2. Germline CDR1 is SGHVS and CDR2 is FQNEAQ. V dropped 1 base and J dropped 7; count of bases not matched to a gene: 3. This CDR3 is 14 amino acids long. CDR3: CASSLVASGGTQYF. CDR3 nucleotides: TGTGCCAGCAGCTTAGTGGCTAGCGGGGGGACCCAGTACTTC. Using reference TRBV7-8 and TRBJ2-5 for the parts outside the CDR3, the full variable domain is GAGVSQSPRYKVAKRGQDVALRCDPISGHVSLFWYQQALGQGPEFLTYFQNEAQLDKSGLPSDRFFAERPEGSVSTLKIQRTQQEDSAVYLCASSLVASGGTQYFGPGTRLLVL.

The chain combines TRBV6-1 with TRBJ1-5; TRBD1 might be the D (6 bases). The germline gives CDR1 MNHNS, CDR2 SASEGT. This CDR3 spans 13 amino acids. The ends were cut back, 6 bases at V and 7 bases at J, with 13 bases in the middle. The CDR3: CASRGGGGQPQHF. In DNA form, the CDR3 reads TGTGCCAGCAGGGGAGGGGGGGGACAGCCCCAGCATTTT.

This clone has only a few counts. CDR3 region: CASSDPRQGDQPQHF. CDR3 in DNA: TGTGCCAGCAGTGACCCCAGACAGGGGGACCAGCCCCAGCATTTT. The chain has TRBV6-4 and TRBJ1-5, with 9 bases matching TRBD1. The CDR3 has 15 amino acids. Germline-derived CDR1 and CDR2 are MRHNA and SNTAGT. J lost 7 bases, V lost 2 bases, and 6 bases had no gene match.

This chain connects TRBV9 to TRBJ2-5, with 8 bases that match TRBD1. The CDR3 is 15 residues long. Germline CDR1 reads SGDLS; CDR2 reads YYNGEE. V lost 0 bases and J lost 3; bases outside the gene matches: 4. The CDR3 bases are TGTGCCAGCAGCGTAGTCGGACAGGGAAAAGAGACCCAGTACTTC. Protein product: CASSVVGQGKETQYF.

This clone was detected only a few times. The CDR3 spells CASRGLDSYEQYF. The CDR3 coding sequence is TGTGCCAGCCGGGGACTAGACTCCTACGAGCAGTACTTC. The chain employs TRBV28 and TRBJ2-7, with TRBD2 matching over 8 bases. This CDR3 has 13 amino acids. The junction had 3 bases not matched to a gene; V was cut back by 8 bases and J by 0 bases. Per the germline V gene, CDR1 is MDHEN and CDR2 is SYDVKM.

The chain uses TRBV12-5 and TRBJ2-1; 7 nucleotides agree with TRBD2. J was trimmed by 3 bases and V by 5 bases; bases with no gene match: 7. This CDR3 is 15 amino acids long. CDR1 LGHNT and CDR2 FRNRAP come from the germline V gene. CDR3 region: CASGPSGTGYNEQFF. The CDR3 nucleotides read TGTGCTAGTGGTCCGAGCGGGACTGGCTACAATGAGCAGTTCTTC.

This clone has only a few counts. The chain joins TRBV19 to TRBJ1-2; 8 bases match TRBD1. The CDR3 consists of 15 residues. V dropped 6 bases and J dropped 3; count of bases not matched to a gene: 9. Germline values: CDR1 LNHDA, CDR2 SQIVND (reference sequence). The CDR3, as DNA: TGTGCCAGTAGCGTGTCAGGGGGCGCTGACTATGGCTACACCTTC. This gives the protein CASSVSGGADYGYTF.

This clone was found a few times. The V and J genes are TRBV28 and TRBJ1-1; D perhaps matches TRBD1 (5 bases). Deletions cut 3 bases from V and 6 bases from J, with 11 bases between. The CDR3 consists of 13 residues. Germline V gives CDR1 MDHEN, CDR2 SYDVKM. The CDR3 DNA sequence: TGTGCCAGCAGTTTCCAGGGAGGGGCTGAAGCTTTCTTT. It encodes CASSFQGGAEAFF. The complete variable domain, with remaining parts taken from reference TRBV28 and TRBJ1-1, reads DVKVTQSSRYLVKRTGEKVFLECVQDMDHENMFWYRQDPGLGLRLIYFSYDVKMKEKGDIPEGYSVSREKKERFSLILESASTNQTSMYLCASSFQGGAEAFFGQGTRLTVV.

The chain links TRBV5-6 to TRBJ1-2; possible D gene TRBD1, 5 bases. This CDR3 spans 13 amino acids. The V gene lost 0 bases and the J gene lost 8 bases, with 11 bases spanning the gap. CDR1 is SGHDT, CDR2 YYEEEE, per germline. CDR3 sequence (DNA): TGTGCCAGCAGCTTGGGCGGAGGGGAAGGCTACACCTTC. It translates to CASSLGGGEGYTF.

The CDR3, as DNA: TGTGCCAGTAGTGGTCAGGGTGGAGATACGCAGTATTTT. Encoded protein: CASSGQGGDTQYF. This chain links TRBV19 with TRBJ2-3; weak D call: TRBD1 (5 bases). CDR1 LNHDA and CDR2 SQIVND come from the germline V gene (reference sequence). Trimming took 5 bases from V and 5 from J, leaving 11 bases between them. The CDR3 spans 13 residues.

The V and J genes are TRBV5-1 and TRBJ1-5; D is perhaps TRBD1 (5 bases). V dropped 2 bases and J dropped 6 bases, with 9 bases sitting between them. Germline V CDR1 and CDR2: SGHRS, YFSETQ. This CDR3 has 13 residues. CDR3 DNA sequence: TGCGCCAGCAGCTTCTCGGGGGGTCAGCCCCAGCATTTT. Translation gives CASSFSGGQPQHF.

The V call is TRBV11-3, the J call TRBJ2-5, with unresolved D. This CDR3 spans 12 amino acids. Germline V gene sequence: CDR1 SGHNT, CDR2 YENEEA. Deletions cut 0 bases from V and 5 bases from J, with 4 bases between. The CDR3 sequence is CASSLDGETQYF. As DNA, the CDR3 is TGTGCCAGCAGCTTAGATGGCGAGACCCAGTACTTC.

With regard to this clone: Other DNA sequences within the sample encode an identical CDR3. The chain joins TRBV30 to TRBJ2-7, with a tentative D call TRBD2 (5 bases). The germline V and J ends were trimmed by 0 bases and 0 bases, with 9 bases remaining between them. Germline V gene sequence: CDR1 GTSNPN, CDR2 SVGIG (reference sequence). The length of the CDR3 is 14 residues. The DNA for the CDR3 is TGTGCCTGGAGTGTAGGAGGTCTCTCCTACGAGCAGTACTTC. Its translation: CAWSVGGLSYEQYF.

This chain connects TRBV5-4 to TRBJ2-7; 7 nucleotides agree with TRBD1. CDR1 and CDR2 (germline): SGHNT, YYREEE (reference sequence). The trim removed 3 bases at V and 2 bases at J, leaving 8 bases unmatched. This CDR3 has 15 amino acids. The CDR3 reads CASSSRTGATYEQYF. The CDR3 nucleotides read TGTGCCAGCAGCTCTCGTACAGGGGCGACCTACGAGCAGTACTTC.

For the CDR3, the DNA is TGTGCCAGCAGTTTCCGGGACACTTTGTCTAACAATGAGCAGTTCTTC. Translating it yields CASSFRDTLSNNEQFF. This chain links TRBV27 with TRBJ2-1; the D gene is possibly TRBD1 (6 bases). The V end was cut by 3 bases, the J end by 5 bases, with 17 bases between. Germline CDR1 and CDR2: MNHEY and SMNVEV (reference sequence). This CDR3 is built from 16 residues.

To note about this clone: The junction and the germline gene differ at one end; a read error may be behind it. V usage is TRBV6-1 and J usage is TRBJ2-2; D may be TRBD2 (6 bases). Germline assignment: CDR1 MNHNS and CDR2 SASEGT. The CDR3 has 12 amino acids. The CDR3 DNA sequence: TGTGCCAGCAGTGAATATGGCCGGGAGCTATTTTTT. Its protein is CASSEYGRELFF.

This clone was counted between two and nine times. The germline gene is not matched at one end of the junction; a read error may be the cause. The chain joins TRBV7-7 to TRBJ2-2, with 12 positions matching TRBD2. This CDR3 is built from 17 residues. Germline CDR1 reads SSHAT; CDR2 reads FNYEAQ (reference sequence). Written as DNA, the CDR3 is TGTGCTAGCAGCCAATCGCCGGGACTAGCGGGTGCCGGGGAGCTGTTTTTT. Translation: CASSQSPGLAGAGELFF.

This clone was observed a single time. The V call is TRBV5-1, the J call TRBJ2-3; D gene unclear. Germline V CDR1 and CDR2: SGHRS, YFSETQ. The ends were cut back, 0 bases at V and 4 bases at J, with 3 bases in the middle. The CDR3 loop spans 12 amino acids. The CDR3 here is CASSLVSDTQYF. The CDR3 nucleotides read TGCGCCAGCAGCTTGGTCTCAGATACGCAGTATTTT.

This sequence joins TRBV10-3 and TRBJ2-5; 14 bases fit TRBD2. The CDR3 is 15 amino acids. Germline CDR1 and CDR2: ENHRY and SYGVKD. Trimming removed 6 bases from V and 4 bases from J; junction bases left unmatched: 4. CDR3 residues: CAISGTSGGLETQYF. In nucleotides, the CDR3 is TGTGCCATCAGCGGGACTAGCGGGGGACTAGAGACCCAGTACTTC.

The V call is TRBV6-1, the J call TRBJ2-1; D perhaps matches TRBD2 (5 bases). The CDR3 totals 14 residues. V dropped 7 bases and J dropped 2 bases, with 12 bases sitting between them. Germline V CDR1 and CDR2: MNHNS, SASEGT. CDR3 DNA sequence: TGTGCCAGCACCGAGGGCCAGGCCTACAATGAGCAGTTCTTC. Protein sequence: CASTEGQAYNEQFF.

This sequence joins TRBV5-1 and TRBJ2-1; D might be TRBD2 (6 bases). The CDR3 totals 14 residues. Trimming pared 4 bases from V and 8 bases from J, leaving 16 bases between. Per germline, CDR1 SGHRS and CDR2 YFSETQ. DNA of the CDR3: TGCGCCAGCAGCCTGGAGGGGCCCTGGGATGAGCAGTTCTTC. Translated: CASSLEGPWDEQFF. Full variable domain (rest looked up from reference TRBV5-1 and TRBJ2-1): KAGVTQTPRYLIKTRGQQVTLSCSPISGHRSVSWYQQTPGQGLQFLFEYFSETQRNKGNFPGRFSGRQFSNSRSEMNVSTLELGDSALYLCASSLEGPWDEQFFGPGTRLTVL.

V usage is TRBV19 and J usage is TRBJ2-7, with TRBD2 identical over 9 bases. The junction had 5 bases not matched to a gene; V was cut back by 5 bases and J by 0 bases. The length of the CDR3 is 15 residues. Per germline, CDR1 LNHDA and CDR2 SQIVND (reference sequence). In DNA form, the CDR3 reads TGTGCCAGTAGTTCTCAGCGGGGGGACTCCTACGAGCAGTACTTC. It translates to CASSSQRGDSYEQYF.

The rearrangement joins TRBV2 to TRBJ1-3; no clear D. The germline V and J ends were trimmed by 9 bases and 0 bases, with 15 bases remaining between them. Germline V gene lookup returns CDR1 SNHLY and CDR2 FYNNEI. The CDR3 sequence is 15 residues long. The CDR3 sequence: CASSESAFSGNTIYF. The CDR3 DNA reads as TGTGCCAGTTCTGAGAGCGCCTTCTCTGGAAACACCATATATTTT.

The chain links TRBV6-6 to TRBJ2-1; 8 bases are a match to TRBD1. J lost 9 bases, V lost 4 bases, and 8 bases had no gene match. The CDR3 extends over 14 amino acids. Germline CDR1 MNHNY, CDR2 SVGAGI (reference sequence). The CDR3 region has the DNA TGTGCCAGCAGTTCGATCTCACAGGGGGGTGAGCAGTTCTTC. This codes for CASSSISQGGEQFF.

This clone was counted a few times. This chain joins TRBV6-1 and TRBJ2-7; D is unclear. Germline assignment: CDR1 MNHNS and CDR2 SASEGT. CDR3 length: 14 amino acids. The ends were cut back, 7 bases at V and 6 bases at J, with 19 bases in the middle. The CDR3 DNA follows: TGTGCCAGCACAGGTACGGCTTTAATAGGCGAGCAGTACTTC. It yields the protein CASTGTALIGEQYF.

The gene calls are TRBV2 and TRBJ2-5, with unresolved D. Trimming removed 8 bases at V and 3 bases at J, with 13 bases between. The CDR3 is made up of 13 amino acids. CDR1 is SNHLY, CDR2 FYNNEI, per germline. The CDR3 sequence: CASYDWKEETQYF. In DNA form, the CDR3 reads TGTGCCAGCTACGACTGGAAAGAAGAGACCCAGTACTTC. The variable domain in full, with the rest retrieved from reference TRBV2 and TRBJ2-5, is EPEVTQTPSHQVTQMGQEVILRCVPISNHLYFYWYRQILGQKVEFLVSFYNNEISEKSEIFDDQFSVERPDGSNFTLKIRSTKLEDSAMYFCASYDWKEETQYFGPGTRLLVL.

The chain has TRBV6-6 and TRBJ1-5; a weak D match, TRBD1 (5 bases). CDR1 is MNHNY, CDR2 SVGAGI, per germline (reference sequence). V was clipped by 10 bases and J by 2 bases, with 12 bases between them. This CDR3 is 13 amino acids long. In nucleotides, the CDR3 is TGTGCCACTACGAAACAGGGCAATCAGCCCCAGCATTTT. Amino acids: CATTKQGNQPQHF.

This chain uses TRBV5-5 with TRBJ2-5, with TRBD2 matching over 7 bases. CDR3 size: 14 residues. V shed 0 bases, J shed 5 bases, and the junction held 4 bases outside the gene matches. In germline, CDR1 is SGHKS, CDR2 YYEKEE (reference sequence). The CDR3 coding sequence is TGTGCCAGCAGCTTGGGACTAGCAGGGGAGACCCAGTACTTC. It encodes CASSLGLAGETQYF.

The V call is TRBV28, the J call TRBJ2-5, with 8 bases lining up with TRBD2. The CDR3 spans 15 residues. The trim removed 7 bases at V and 2 bases at J, leaving 9 bases unmatched. The V gene's germline CDR1 is MDHEN and CDR2 SYDVKM. In DNA form, the CDR3 reads TGTGCCAGCATGCTCAACGGGGGGGGACAAGAGACCCAGTACTTC. Translating it yields CASMLNGGGQETQYF.

This sequence joins TRBV7-9 and TRBJ2-1; 10 bases are shared with TRBD2. With 2 bases clipped from V and 7 bases from J, the junction kept 5 bases outside the gene matches. CDR3 length: 15 residues. Germline values: CDR1 SEHNR, CDR2 FQNEAQ (reference sequence). The CDR3 region is CASSLSLAGANEQFF. The CDR3, as DNA: TGTGCCAGCAGCTTAAGCCTAGCGGGGGCGAATGAGCAGTTCTTC.

The chain uses TRBV15 and TRBJ1-4; D is uncertain. The germline V gene encodes CDR1 LNHNV and CDR2 YYDKDF (reference sequence). The CDR3 runs 15 residues. The ends were cut back, 2 bases at V and 0 bases at J, with 7 bases in the middle. CDR3 sequence reads: CATSRRSPTNEKLFF. The DNA of the CDR3 is TGTGCCACCAGCAGAAGAAGCCCAACTAATGAAAAACTGTTTTTT.